This entry concerns a single T cell receptor (beta chain). This clonotype was found a few times. This clone's antigen is unknown. No base-level quality is on record; no much larger clone is a single base apart. These data originate in a study of T-cell reconstitution after alpha-beta-depleted transplantation in children (dated by TCRdb to the mid-2010s). Regarding the research as a whole: Using TCR repertoire profiling, the study followed T-cell immune reconstitution in a quantitative way in children after TCRalphabeta/CD19-depleted allogeneic hematopoietic cell transplantation.

CDR1 and CDR2 (MDHEN, SYDVKM) derive from the germline V gene. Trimming accounts for 4 bases at V and 2 bases at J, while the number of junction bases matched to no gene is 10. The CDR3 covers 17 residues, taking in both the cysteine and the phenylalanine. The CDR3 DNA has 51 bases and is translated from base 1. Library prep was done by PCR. The data were produced on an Illumina HiSeq 2500. TCR library preparation used molecular barcoding, with unique molecular identifiers applied to normalize quantification of the TCRbeta repertoire. TCRdb trimmed the raw reads at Q25, called clones with MiXCR and kept productive beta chains. Identical CDR3 proteins give one entry, which carries the most common genes and DNA. The sample has over 550,000 distinct CDR3 sequences on record, 8% to 11% of them singletons. The ten top clones hold 3.5% to 5% of the sample.

The source is a human donor who donated a stem cell graft to a child with acute myeloid leukemia. The sequence links TRBV28 to TRBJ2-1; the junction holds 8 bases that match TRBD1. The input for sequencing was PBMCs from the stem cell graft donor, taken from the stem cell graft. DNA sequence: TGTGCCAGCAGTTCTCCACGTGGACAGGGCCCCTACAATGAGCAGTTCTTC. It codes for CASSSPRGQGPYNEQFF. Joined to the reference TRBV28 and TRBJ2-1 proteins, this CDR3 gives the full variable domain: DVKVTQSSRYLVKRTGEKVFLECVQDMDHENMFWYRQDPGLGLRLIYFSYDVKMKEKGDIPEGYSVSREKKERFSLILESASTNQTSMYLCASSSPRGQGPYNEQFFGPGTRLTVL.